These 27 T cell receptor beta chains were sequenced from one sample in a study of spatial heterogeneity in lung cancer (dated by TCRdb to the late 2010s). The meaning of the sample's time point label: blood at routine non-recurrence follow-up after resection. The library was obtained by 5' RACE. The listed sequencing device is NextSeq 500. Using fastp at Q25 and MiXCR, TCRdb reprocessed the public reads and kept productive beta chains. Every distinct CDR3 protein forms one entry, paired with its most common genes and DNA. The sample records tens of thousands of distinct CDR3 sequences, approximately 19% of which are singletons. Just over 20% of the sample is held by the ten biggest clonotypes. The starting material was PBMCs, obtained at follow-up. The receptors stem from a male donor with early-stage non-small cell lung cancer.

This clonotype was counted only a few times. The rearrangement joins TRBV6-5 to TRBJ2-7, with D possibly TRBD2 on 5 matching bases. CDR1 is MNHEY, CDR2 SVGAGI, per germline. Trimming shortened V by 2 bases and J by 4 bases, and 12 bases separated the two germline ends. The CDR3 loop spans 14 amino acids. The CDR3, as DNA: TGTGCCAGCAGTTACCGAGGGAGTCTATACGAGCAGTACTTC. Its protein is CASSYRGSLYEQYF.

The V gene is TRBV7-8, the J gene TRBJ2-3; tentatively, D is TRBD1 or TRBD2 (5 bases each). The CDR3 covers 14 residues. Germline CDR1 SGHVS, CDR2 FQNEAQ. The V end was cut by 3 bases, the J end by 3 bases, with 10 bases between. The CDR3 coding sequence is TGTGCCAGCAGCTTCCGGGACCCTACAGATACGCAGTATTTT. The encoded protein is CASSFRDPTDTQYF.

This clonotype was observed a few times. The genes are TRBV2 and TRBJ2-5; 13 bases fit TRBD2. This CDR3 has 15 amino acids. J was trimmed by 4 bases and V by 6 bases; bases with no gene match: 5. Germline loops: CDR1 SNHLY, CDR2 FYNNEI. The CDR3 DNA follows: TGTGCCAGCAGCCCGGGACTAGCGGGGAGAGAGACCCAGTACTTC. It specifies CASSPGLAGRETQYF.

DNA for the CDR3: TGCGCCAGCAGCTTGACCCCGGGCAGGGTAGACGAGCAGTACGTC. This translates into CASSLTPGRVDEQYV. V is TRBV5-1 and J is TRBJ2-7; the D gene is possibly TRBD1 (5 bases). Trimming removed 1 base at V and 5 bases at J, with 16 bases between. There are 15 residues in the CDR3. The germline CDR1 and CDR2 sequences are SGHRS and YFSETQ.

This clonotype was observed a handful of times. The chain is built from TRBV24-1 and TRBJ1-2; D call uncertain. CDR1 KGHDR and CDR2 SFDVKD come from the germline V gene. This CDR3 has 14 residues. The V and J ends lost 3 bases and 0 bases respectively, with 7 bases between them. The CDR3 region is CATSDRESNYGYTF. In DNA form, the CDR3 reads TGTGCCACCAGTGATCGGGAATCTAACTATGGCTACACCTTC.

This clonotype was observed a few times. The chain carries TRBV6-1 and TRBJ2-2, with 9 bases that match TRBD2. With V trimmed by 6 bases and J by 5 bases, 13 bases remained unmatched. CDR1 and CDR2 from the germline V gene are MNHNS and SASEGT. The CDR3 runs to 17 residues. The CDR3 sequence is CASSPGGTSSRTGELFF. The CDR3, as DNA: TGTGCCAGCAGCCCCGGGGGGACTAGCTCTCGTACCGGGGAGCTGTTTTTT.

V and J are TRBV20-1 and TRBJ1-5; D may be TRBD1 (6 bases). The CDR3 is made up of 16 amino acids. Germline-derived CDR1 and CDR2 are DFQATT and SNEGSKA (reference sequence). CDR3 region: CAVEKGRGLGDQPQHF. CDR3 in DNA: TGCGCAGTCGAAAAGGGTCGGGGGCTTGGCGATCAGCCCCAGCATTTT.

V gene TRBV6-2 or TRBV6-3 combines with J gene TRBJ2-5; no clear D gene. Germline V gene sequence: CDR1 MNHEY, CDR2 SVGEGT. This CDR3 comprises 12 residues. The V end lost 6 bases, the J end lost 5 bases, and 10 bases lay between the germline ends. As DNA, the CDR3 is TGTGCCAGCAGCCCCGGTGGGGAGACCCAGTACTTC. It specifies CASSPGGETQYF.

This clonotype was observed a few times. This chain links TRBV7-9 with TRBJ2-1; 10 bases map to TRBD2. The germline V gene has CDR1 SEHNR and CDR2 FQNEAQ (reference sequence). The CDR3 is 16 amino acids. V was pared by 2 bases and J by 10 bases, with 11 bases of the junction left unmatched. CDR3 in DNA: TGTGCCAGCAGCTTACCTCAGCGGGAGGGTTCTGGGGAGCAGTTCTTC. This codes for CASSLPQREGSGEQFF.

This clonotype was counted many times. The chain has TRBV4-1 and TRBJ2-1, with TRBD1 matching over 9 bases. The CDR3 length is 14 residues. CDR1 and CDR2 (germline): MGHRA, YSYEKL. The junction had 4 bases not matched to a gene; V was cut back by 3 bases and J by 7 bases. The CDR3 region is CASSQAGTGNEQFF. CDR3 sequence (DNA): TGCGCCAGCAGCCAGGCAGGGACAGGGAATGAGCAGTTCTTC.

The chain is built from TRBV5-6 and TRBJ1-1, with D uncertain. Per the germline V gene, CDR1 is SGHDT and CDR2 is YYEEEE. V lost 1 base and J 0 bases, leaving 13 bases between the germline ends. This CDR3 is built from 16 residues. CDR3 DNA: TGTGCCAGCAGCTTGTGGAACATACGGGTGAACACTGAAGCTTTCTTT. Translated: CASSLWNIRVNTEAFF.

In its sample, this clonotype was seen a few times. The gene calls are TRBV20-1 and TRBJ2-5, with 7 positions matching TRBD2. Germline V gene lookup returns CDR1 DFQATT and CDR2 SNEGSKA (reference sequence). CDR3 length: 14 amino acids. Germline trimming cut 5 bases from V and 5 bases from J; bases unmatched to any gene: 11. CDR3 DNA sequence: TGCAGTGCTCCACTGGCGGGAGCGGAGGAGACCCAGTACTTC. This gives the protein CSAPLAGAEETQYF.

The genes are TRBV5-4 and TRBJ1-2; TRBD1 matches at 9 bases. The CDR3 is 15 amino acids. Germline CDR1 reads SGHNT; CDR2 reads YYREEE (reference sequence). Germline trimming cut 0 bases from V and 8 bases from J; bases unmatched to any gene: 8. The CDR3 DNA sequence: TGTGCCAGCAGCTTGGAAACCGACAGGGGGACCGGCTACACCTTC. It codes for CASSLETDRGTGYTF.

At least ten counts were recorded for this clonotype. The gene calls are TRBV7-2 and TRBJ2-1, with TRBD2 matching over 8 bases. The CDR3 contains 16 residues. V trimming: 7 bases; J trimming: 7 bases; junction bases outside the gene matches: 15. The V gene's germline CDR1 is SGHTA and CDR2 FQGNSA. The CDR3 DNA sequence: TGTGCCAGCATCAAAGGTGCGGGAGGCCCGGGGAATGAGCAGTTCTTC. Amino acids: CASIKGAGGPGNEQFF.

This clonotype showed up just a few times. The chain joins TRBV2 to TRBJ2-6, with TRBD2 as a possible D gene (6 bases). This CDR3 has 16 residues. V lost 8 bases to trimming and J lost 0 bases, with 14 bases between them. CDR1 SNHLY and CDR2 FYNNEI come from the germline V gene. The CDR3 DNA follows: TGTGCCAGCCAATGGGGGACTCCCTCTGGGGCCAACGTCCTGACTTTC. Translated: CASQWGTPSGANVLTF.

This clonotype was observed at least ten times. The chain is built from TRBV7-3 and TRBJ2-2, with a tentative D call TRBD1 (5 bases). Germline CDR1 and CDR2: SGHTA and FQGTGA. The CDR3 is 12 residues long. V was cut by 7 bases and J by 7 bases, with 10 bases left in between. CDR3 region: CASNQGGGELFF. The CDR3, as DNA: TGTGCCAGCAACCAGGGTGGCGGGGAGCTGTTTTTT.

CDR3 bases: TGTGCCAGCAGCCAAGGTTTACAGACCGGGGAGCTGTTTTTT. Translation: CASSQGLQTGELFF. J is TRBJ2-2 and V is TRBV3-1, with D unclear. Trimming pared 1 base from V and 5 bases from J, leaving 8 bases between. The germline V gene has CDR1 LGHDT and CDR2 YNNKEL (reference sequence). The CDR3 consists of 14 residues. The entire variable domain, with the rest obtained from reference TRBV3-1 and TRBJ2-2, is as follows: DTAVSQTPKYLVTQMGNDKSIKCEQNLGHDTMYWYKQDSKKFLKIMFSYNNKELIINETVPNRFSPKSPDKAHLNLHINSLELGDSAVYFCASSQGLQTGELFFGEGSRLTVL.

The chain links TRBV27 to TRBJ2-2; D not certain. V lost 0 bases and J 3 bases, leaving 5 bases between the germline ends. Germline lookup yields CDR1 MNHEY and CDR2 SMNVEV (reference sequence). The CDR3 is made up of 14 amino acids. The CDR3 sequence: CASSLSPDTGELFF. The CDR3 DNA follows: TGTGCCAGCAGTTTATCTCCGGACACCGGGGAGCTGTTTTTT.

This rearrangement joins TRBV20-1 to TRBJ1-6; D is uncertain. This CDR3 has 15 residues. Germline CDR1 reads DFQATT; CDR2 reads SNEGSKA (reference sequence). The V and J ends lost 0 bases and 8 bases respectively, with 14 bases between them. This chain's CDR3 is CSARDRVGRDSPLHF. In nucleotides, the CDR3 is TGCAGTGCTAGAGATCGAGTAGGGCGGGATTCACCCCTCCACTTT.

The gene calls are TRBV12-3 or TRBV12-4 and TRBJ1-2; D uncertain. The germline V and J ends were trimmed by 8 bases and 2 bases, with 12 bases remaining between them. The CDR3 totals 13 residues. The CDR3 DNA follows: TGTGCCAGCGGAACGGGGTTGAACTATGGCTACACCTTC. It specifies CASGTGLNYGYTF.

Many counts were recorded for this clonotype. The gene calls are TRBV5-1 and TRBJ1-5; D is unclear. CDR3 size: 16 residues. Germline CDR1 is SGHRS and CDR2 is YFSETQ. Trimming removed 5 bases at V and 3 bases at J, with 18 bases between. CDR3 nucleotides: TGCGCCAGCAGGTCTTGGTCTCGAGATTACAATCAGCCCCAGCATTTT. Translating it yields CASRSWSRDYNQPQHF.

The chain is built from TRBV29-1 and TRBJ1-1, with a tentative D call TRBD1 (5 bases). V dropped 5 bases and J dropped 4 bases, with 14 bases sitting between them. Germline V gene data show CDR1 as SQVTM and CDR2 as ANQGSEA. This CDR3 has 13 residues. CDR3 sequence (DNA): TGCAGCGTTAAACAACGGGGGGTCACTGAAGCTTTCTTT. This sequence encodes CSVKQRGVTEAFF.

The rearrangement joins TRBV7-9 to TRBJ1-6, with no clear D. Germline V gives CDR1 SEHNR, CDR2 FQNEAQ (reference sequence). The CDR3 contains 15 residues. Trimming stripped 7 bases from V and 5 bases from J, with 15 bases between. CDR3 coding DNA: TGTGCCAGCAACGCGGCCGGGAGTAATAATTCACCCCTCCACTTT. It encodes CASNAAGSNNSPLHF. The full variable domain, rest sourced from reference TRBV7-9 and TRBJ1-6, is DTGVSQNPRHKITKRGQNVTFRCDPISEHNRLYWYRQTLGQGPEFLTYFQNEAQLEKSRLLSDRFSAERPKGSFSTLEIQRTEQGDSAMYLCASNAAGSNNSPLHFGNGTRLTVT.

V and J are TRBV6-5 and TRBJ2-7; the D is unclear. Germline CDR1 is MNHEY and CDR2 is SVGAGI. This CDR3 comprises 13 residues. Trimming cost V 2 bases and J 7 bases, with 12 bases left between them. CDR3 in amino acids: CASSYESAGEQYF. Here the CDR3 DNA reads TGTGCCAGCAGTTACGAGTCTGCCGGGGAGCAGTACTTC.

This clonotype was detected only a few times. J is TRBJ2-7 and V is TRBV11-2; D remains unclear. The CDR3 has 15 amino acids. V was shortened by 1 base and J by 0 bases, with 10 bases between the two germline ends. Per the germline V gene, CDR1 is SGHAT and CDR2 is FQNNGV. The CDR3 region has the DNA TGTGCCAGCAGCTTAGTTTCCGGCCCCTCCTACGAGCAGTACTTC. It codes for CASSLVSGPSYEQYF.

This sequence joins TRBV6-1 and TRBJ2-7; D is possibly TRBD2 (5 bases). Germline V gene sequence: CDR1 MNHNS, CDR2 SASEGT. V lost 2 bases and J lost 4, with 12 bases in between. CDR3 length: 14 residues. CDR3 in DNA: TGTGCCAGCAGTGAAAACGGCGAGCGGTACGAGCAGTACTTC. This codes for CASSENGERYEQYF.

This clonotype has a handful of counts. This chain uses TRBV29-1 with TRBJ2-2; the D gene is possibly TRBD1 (6 bases). The CDR3 covers 14 residues. Germline values: CDR1 SQVTM, CDR2 ANQGSEA. V dropped 0 bases and J dropped 6 bases, with 11 bases sitting between them. This chain's CDR3 is CSVEDGQGSGELFF. CDR3 in DNA: TGCAGCGTTGAAGACGGGCAGGGGTCCGGGGAGCTGTTTTTT.